This paragraph covers one T cell receptor (beta chain) sequence. These data are taken from a study of shared clonotypes between healthy human individuals. About the study: Donor ages ranged 18 to 49 years: a couple of women, a few men.

Naive CD8 cells comprised CD45RO-negative, CCR7-positively selected cells, excluding terminally differentiated effector memory CD45RA+ cells. Libraries were prepared by immunoSEQ multiplex PCR; TCRdb keeps only in-frame clonotypes and omits some of them. Of nearly 2 million clones in the sample, about 95% are singletons; the top ten hold 1.2%. V shed 7 bases and J shed 10 bases, with 28 bases lying between them. Germline CDR1 SQVTM, CDR2 ANQGSEA. The CDR3 is 15 amino acids. This chain joins TRBV29-1 and TRBJ1-2; a weak D match, TRBD1 (5 bases). This clonotype was sampled from a man aged 18 to 29 in good health. Sequenced sample: naive CD8+ T cells sorted from blood. CDR3 loop: CSGGDRPGASGDYTF. The CDR3 bases are TGCAGCGGCGGGGACCGGCCGGGCGCGTCTGGCGACTACACCTTC.